The source of this T cell receptor (beta chain) is a study of T cell responses to AZD1222 COVID-19 vaccine. Sequencing was performed with immunoSEQ multiplex PCR; in TCRdb, only in-frame clones are kept and a portion is missing. This table has some 120,000 clones, approximately 90% appearing once. The sequences come from peripheral blood, collected on day 0 of AZD1222 vaccination. The sequence was obtained from an adult in good health.

DNA of the CDR3: TGTGCCACCAGTGACCCACTAACCAGCCACTATGGCTACACCTTC. Its translation: CATSDPLTSHYGYTF. This sequence joins TRBV24-1 and TRBJ1-2; D gene ambiguous. The germline CDR1 and CDR2 sequences are KGHDR and SFDVKD. The germline V and J ends were trimmed by 4 bases and 3 bases, with 14 bases remaining between them. The CDR3 totals 15 residues.